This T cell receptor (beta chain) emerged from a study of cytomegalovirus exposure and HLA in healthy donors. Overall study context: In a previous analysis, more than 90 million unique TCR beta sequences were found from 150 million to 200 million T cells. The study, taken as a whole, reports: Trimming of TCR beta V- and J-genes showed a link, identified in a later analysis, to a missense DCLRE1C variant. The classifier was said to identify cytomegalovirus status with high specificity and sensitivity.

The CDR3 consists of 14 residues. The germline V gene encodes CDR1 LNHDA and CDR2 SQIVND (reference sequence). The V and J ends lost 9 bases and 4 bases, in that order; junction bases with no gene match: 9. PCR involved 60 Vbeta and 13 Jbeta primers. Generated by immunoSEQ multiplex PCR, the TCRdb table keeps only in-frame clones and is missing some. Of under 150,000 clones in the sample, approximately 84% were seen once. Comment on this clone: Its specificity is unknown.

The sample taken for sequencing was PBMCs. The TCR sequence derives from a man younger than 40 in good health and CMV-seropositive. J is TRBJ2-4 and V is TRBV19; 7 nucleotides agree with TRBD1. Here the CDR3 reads CASTRPGGKNIQYF. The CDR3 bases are TGTGCCAGCACTAGACCAGGGGGAAAAAACATTCAGTACTTC.